This is a list of T cell receptor beta chains from one sample in a study of blood T cell repertoires in COVID-19. Repertoires were generated with immunoSEQ multiplex PCR, while TCRdb's copy carries only in-frame clones and drops some. This sample has 150,000 to 200,000 clones, with about nine tenths found just once. The sample taken for sequencing was peripheral blood. Receptors were obtained from a man aged 70 or older with active or convalescent COVID-19. Both conserved end residues are part of each CDR3. A D gene is named only where the DNA matches it firmly. Size is omitted from some rows. Given values are once, few, many or a class for expanded clones.

clone size: -
D gene: TRBD1
V gene: TRBV28
J gene: TRBJ1-1
CDR3 protein: CASSMTGEVEAFF
CDR3 DNA: TGTGCCAGCAGCATGACAGGGGAAGTTGAAGCTTTCTTT

clone size: -
D gene: -
V gene: TRBV5-1
J gene: TRBJ2-5
CDR3 protein: CASSFSGETQYF
CDR3 DNA: TGCGCCAGCAGCTTCTCAGGGGAGACCCAGTACTTC

clone size: -
D gene: -
V gene: TRBV15
J gene: TRBJ1-4
CDR3 protein: CATSSAGIGLEKLFF
CDR3 DNA: TGTGCCACCAGCAGTGCCGGGATCGGGCTAGAAAAACTGTTTTTT

clone size: -
D gene: -
V gene: TRBV9
J gene: TRBJ1-4
CDR3 protein: CASSVAAGRNEKLFF
CDR3 DNA: TGTGCCAGCAGCGTAGCTGCGGGACGAAATGAAAAACTGTTTTTT

clone size: -
D gene: -
V gene: TRBV30
J gene: TRBJ1-1
CDR3 protein: CAWSQETEAFF
CDR3 DNA: TGTGCCTGGAGTCAGGAAACTGAAGCTTTCTTT

clone size: -
D gene: -
V gene: TRBV27
J gene: TRBJ2-5
CDR3 protein: CASSFSAVQETQYF
CDR3 DNA: TGTGCCAGCAGTTTCTCAGCGGTTCAAGAGACCCAGTACTTC

clone size: -
D gene: TRBD2
V gene: TRBV29-1
J gene: TRBJ2-3
CDR3 protein: CSVETGLAGDTQYF
CDR3 DNA: TGCAGCGTTGAAACGGGACTAGCGGGAGATACGCAGTATTTT

clone size: -
D gene: TRBD1
V gene: TRBV28
J gene: TRBJ2-7
CDR3 protein: CASSGPTGRYEQYF
CDR3 DNA: TGTGCCAGCAGTGGGCCGACAGGGCGCTACGAGCAGTACTTC

clone size: -
D gene: TRBD2
V gene: TRBV9
J gene: TRBJ2-1
CDR3 protein: CASSARGGGLGEQFF
CDR3 DNA: TGTGCCAGCAGCGCCCGGGGGGGCGGTTTGGGTGAGCAGTTCTTC

clone size: -
D gene: TRBD1
V gene: TRBV19
J gene: TRBJ1-5
CDR3 protein: CASTAGQGASQPQHF
CDR3 DNA: TGTGCCAGTACCGCGGGACAGGGGGCAAGTCAGCCCCAGCATTTT

clone size: -
D gene: -
V gene: TRBV28
J gene: TRBJ2-1
CDR3 protein: CASTPGGLDEQFF
CDR3 DNA: TGTGCCAGCACCCCTGGAGGCCTGGATGAGCAGTTCTTC

clone size: -
D gene: TRBD2
V gene: TRBV9
J gene: TRBJ2-7
CDR3 protein: CASSVGGTRGSYEQYF
CDR3 DNA: TGTGCCAGCAGCGTAGGAGGGACTAGAGGGTCCTACGAGCAGTACTTC

clone size: -
D gene: TRBD2
V gene: TRBV5-4
J gene: TRBJ2-3
CDR3 protein: CASSPGLAGDRWDTQYF
CDR3 DNA: TGTGCCAGCAGCCCGGGACTAGCGGGAGATCGGTGGGATACGCAGTATTTT

clone size: -
D gene: TRBD1
V gene: TRBV5-1
J gene: TRBJ2-7
CDR3 protein: CASSQGQARDEQYF
CDR3 DNA: TGCGCCAGCAGCCAGGGACAGGCGAGGGACGAGCAGTACTTC

clone size: once
D gene: -
V gene: TRBV7-2
J gene: TRBJ2-5
CDR3 protein: CASSLNRAQETQYF
CDR3 DNA: TGTGCCAGCAGCTTAAACAGGGCTCAAGAGACCCAGTACTTC

clone size: -
D gene: -
V gene: TRBV10-3
J gene: TRBJ2-7
CDR3 protein: CAISESFRTQTPYEQYF
CDR3 DNA: TGTGCCATCAGTGAGTCATTCAGGACACAGACCCCCTACGAGCAGTACTTC

clone size: few
D gene: -
V gene: TRBV12-5
J gene: TRBJ1-5
CDR3 protein: CASGLGVDQPQHF
CDR3 DNA: TGTGCTAGTGGTTTGGGAGTAGATCAGCCCCAGCATTTT

clone size: -
D gene: TRBD2
V gene: TRBV18
J gene: TRBJ2-1
CDR3 protein: CASSARRGTSGSRDEQFF
CDR3 DNA: TGTGCCAGCTCAGCGCGGCGCGGGACTAGCGGGAGTAGGGATGAGCAGTTCTTC

clone size: -
D gene: -
V gene: TRBV2
J gene: TRBJ1-1
CDR3 protein: CASSVRDRDEAFF
CDR3 DNA: TGTGCCAGCAGTGTCCGGGATCGGGATGAAGCTTTCTTT

clone size: -
D gene: -
V gene: TRBV19
J gene: TRBJ1-1
CDR3 protein: CASSPTGKPTEAFF
CDR3 DNA: TGTGCCAGTAGTCCAACAGGGAAACCTACTGAAGCTTTCTTT

clone size: -
D gene: -
V gene: TRBV7-8
J gene: TRBJ2-5
CDR3 protein: CASSLVAGLETQYF
CDR3 DNA: TGTGCCAGCAGCTTAGTTGCAGGGCTGGAGACCCAGTACTTC

clone size: -
D gene: TRBD1
V gene: TRBV9
J gene: TRBJ2-7
CDR3 protein: CASSRRDREYEQYF
CDR3 DNA: TGTGCCAGCAGCAGGCGAGACAGGGAATACGAGCAGTACTTC

clone size: -
D gene: -
V gene: TRBV5-4
J gene: TRBJ1-2
CDR3 protein: CASSFLERTATTHGYTF
CDR3 DNA: TGTGCCAGCAGCTTCTTAGAAAGGACAGCCACAACCCATGGCTACACCTTC

clone size: -
D gene: -
V gene: TRBV28
J gene: TRBJ2-2
CDR3 protein: CASRAQGVVSGELFF
CDR3 DNA: TGTGCCAGCAGGGCACAGGGAGTGGTCAGCGGGGAGCTGTTTTTT

clone size: -
D gene: -
V gene: TRBV15
J gene: TRBJ2-2
CDR3 protein: CATCCAGPPNTGELFF
CDR3 DNA: TGTGCCACCTGTTGCGCTGGGCCACCGAACACCGGGGAGCTGTTTTTT

clone size: -
D gene: -
V gene: TRBV5-4
J gene: TRBJ2-1
CDR3 protein: CASSLEGLLNNEQFF
CDR3 DNA: TGTGCCAGCAGCTTGGAGGGACTCCTAAACAATGAGCAGTTCTTC

clone size: few
D gene: -
V gene: TRBV19
J gene: TRBJ1-2
CDR3 protein: CASGQLYGGGYTF
CDR3 DNA: TGTGCCAGCGGACAGCTCTATGGTGGAGGCTACACCTTC

clone size: once
D gene: -
V gene: TRBV19
J gene: TRBJ1-5
CDR3 protein: CASKGGSGPNQPQHF
CDR3 DNA: TGTGCCAGTAAGGGAGGGTCGGGCCCCAATCAGCCCCAGCATTTT

clone size: -
D gene: TRBD1
V gene: TRBV27
J gene: TRBJ1-1
CDR3 protein: CASSLRGQGSNRGYTEAFF
CDR3 DNA: TGTGCCAGCAGCCTCCGGGGACAGGGAAGTAATCGGGGGTACACTGAAGCTTTCTTT

clone size: few
D gene: TRBD1
V gene: TRBV5-1
J gene: TRBJ2-7
CDR3 protein: CASSLGQGFSYEQYF
CDR3 DNA: TGCGCCAGCAGCTTGGGACAGGGGTTCTCCTACGAGCAGTACTTC

clone size: -
D gene: -
V gene: TRBV6-5
J gene: TRBJ2-7
CDR3 protein: CASSRSQGGPYEQYF
CDR3 DNA: TGTGCCAGCAGTCGGTCTCAAGGGGGTCCCTACGAGCAGTACTTC

clone size: -
D gene: TRBD1
V gene: TRBV19
J gene: TRBJ2-7
CDR3 protein: CASSRTGGAGYEQYF
CDR3 DNA: TGTGCCAGTAGTCGGACAGGGGGCGCTGGGTACGAGCAGTACTTC

clone size: few
D gene: -
V gene: TRBV6-2/TRBV6-3
J gene: TRBJ2-5
CDR3 protein: CASSYKGHFQETQYF
CDR3 DNA: TGTGCCAGCAGTTACAAGGGACACTTCCAAGAGACCCAGTACTTC

clone size: -
D gene: TRBD2
V gene: TRBV2
J gene: TRBJ2-3
CDR3 protein: CASRGLAGGRDTQYF
CDR3 DNA: TGTGCCAGCAGGGGACTAGCGGGAGGGCGAGATACGCAGTATTTT

clone size: -
D gene: -
V gene: TRBV5-1
J gene: TRBJ1-4
CDR3 protein: CASSLGTGNEKLFF
CDR3 DNA: TGCGCCAGCAGCTTGGGAACGGGGAATGAAAAACTGTTTTTT

clone size: -
D gene: -
V gene: TRBV7-9
J gene: TRBJ2-3
CDR3 protein: CASRSAGSDTQYF
CDR3 DNA: TGTGCCAGCAGATCGGCGGGTTCAGATACGCAGTATTTT

clone size: -
D gene: -
V gene: TRBV9
J gene: TRBJ2-7
CDR3 protein: CASSVGGTSGFHEQYF
CDR3 DNA: TGTGCCAGCAGCGTAGGAGGGACAAGTGGGTTCCACGAGCAGTACTTC

clone size: -
D gene: TRBD1
V gene: TRBV18
J gene: TRBJ1-5
CDR3 protein: CASSQQGANQPQHF
CDR3 DNA: TGTGCCAGCTCACAACAGGGGGCGAATCAGCCCCAGCATTTT

clone size: -
D gene: TRBD2
V gene: TRBV5-6
J gene: TRBJ2-5
CDR3 protein: CASSVMASGVETQYF
CDR3 DNA: TGTGCCAGCAGCGTTATGGCTAGCGGGGTAGAGACCCAGTACTTC

clone size: few
D gene: -
V gene: TRBV6-5
J gene: TRBJ1-6
CDR3 protein: CASSYLQGNSPLHF
CDR3 DNA: TGTGCCAGCAGTTACTTGCAGGGAAATTCACCCCTCCACTTT

clone size: -
D gene: -
V gene: TRBV5-4
J gene: TRBJ2-7
CDR3 protein: CASSSRTTSSYEQYF
CDR3 DNA: TGTGCCAGCAGCTCACGGACAACAAGCTCCTACGAGCAGTACTTC

clone size: -
D gene: -
V gene: TRBV7-8
J gene: TRBJ2-5
CDR3 protein: CASSLSKAETQYF
CDR3 DNA: TGTGCCAGCAGCTTGTCGAAAGCGGAGACCCAGTACTTC

clone size: -
D gene: TRBD2
V gene: TRBV27
J gene: TRBJ2-2
CDR3 protein: CASSPPGLADNTGELFF
CDR3 DNA: TGTGCCAGCAGTCCCCCCGGACTAGCGGATAACACCGGGGAGCTGTTTTTT

clone size: -
D gene: TRBD2
V gene: TRBV7-9
J gene: TRBJ2-3
CDR3 protein: CASSLGSGGAADTQYF
CDR3 DNA: TGTGCCAGCAGCTTAGGTAGCGGGGGGGCTGCAGATACGCAGTATTTT

clone size: -
D gene: TRBD2
V gene: TRBV28
J gene: TRBJ2-2
CDR3 protein: CASIPWGTSGTGELFF
CDR3 DNA: TGTGCCAGCATCCCCTGGGGGACTAGTGGGACCGGGGAGCTGTTTTTT

clone size: -
D gene: -
V gene: TRBV19
J gene: TRBJ1-1
CDR3 protein: CASSMEGLIPPEAFF
CDR3 DNA: TGTGCCAGTAGTATGGAGGGCCTCATTCCGCCTGAAGCTTTCTTT

clone size: -
D gene: -
V gene: TRBV23-1
J gene: TRBJ2-7
CDR3 protein: CASSRTDGELTANYEQYF
CDR3 DNA: TGCGCCAGCAGTCGAACAGATGGGGAGCTAACCGCTAACTACGAGCAGTACTTC

clone size: -
D gene: TRBD2
V gene: TRBV2
J gene: TRBJ2-7
CDR3 protein: CASGEGTFYEQYF
CDR3 DNA: TGTGCCAGCGGGGAGGGGACCTTCTACGAGCAGTACTTC

clone size: -
D gene: TRBD1
V gene: TRBV19
J gene: TRBJ2-7
CDR3 protein: CASTEPGTGKPYEQYF
CDR3 DNA: TGTGCCAGTACCGAACCCGGGACAGGGAAACCCTACGAGCAGTACTTC

clone size: -
D gene: -
V gene: TRBV7-9
J gene: TRBJ2-7
CDR3 protein: CASSQDASSYEQYF
CDR3 DNA: TGTGCCAGCAGCCAAGACGCTAGCTCCTACGAGCAGTACTTC

clone size: -
D gene: TRBD2
V gene: TRBV11-2
J gene: TRBJ2-7
CDR3 protein: CASSLAPGLLYEQYF
CDR3 DNA: TGTGCCAGCAGCTTAGCCCCGGGACTACTCTACGAGCAGTACTTC

clone size: -
D gene: TRBD1
V gene: TRBV14
J gene: TRBJ1-2
CDR3 protein: CASSRDRVGGYTF
CDR3 DNA: TGTGCCAGCAGCCGAGACAGGGTGGGTGGCTACACCTTC

clone size: -
D gene: TRBD1
V gene: TRBV19
J gene: TRBJ1-4
CDR3 protein: CASSIDHNVRGLREKLFF
CDR3 DNA: TGTGCCAGTAGTATAGACCACAACGTCAGGGGGCTGAGGGAAAAACTGTTTTTT

clone size: -
D gene: -
V gene: TRBV19
J gene: TRBJ2-7
CDR3 protein: CASRSGRGEQYF
CDR3 DNA: TGTGCCAGTCGGTCGGGGCGGGGTGAGCAGTACTTC